The clone carrying this T cell receptor (beta chain) has just one count. A much larger clone lies one base from this, so it may be a read error. TCRdb called the RT-PCR reads again in MiXCR, with one record for every CDR3 protein. The sample lists about 3,600 distinct CDR3 sequences, approximately 6.3% occurring once. The trim removed 3 bases at V and 5 bases at J, leaving 5 bases unmatched. The CDR3 loop spans 14 amino acids. Germline V gene lookup returns CDR1 SGDLS and CDR2 YYNGEE. This record comes from a study of immune reconstitution after stem cell transplant in scleroderma. The rearrangement links TRBV9 to TRBJ1-5; 7 nucleotides line up with TRBD1. Sample collection was performed before or after autologous hematopoietic stem cell transplantation (not recorded which). The receptor was isolated from a female donor with systemic sclerosis. In DNA, the CDR3 is TGTGCCAGCAGCGCAGGACAGGTTCATCAGCCCCAGCATTTT. As protein: CASSAGQVHQPQHF.